This paragraph covers one TCR beta chain sequence. Per the study methods: Amplification of reference gene primers provided the estimated nucleated cell counts. Clones were sequenced by immunoSEQ multiplex PCR, and TCRdb holds only the in-frame ones, with some missing. V and J calls and clone size are those listed in that table; D and trimming were worked out from the DNA. The table has about 270,000 clones, approximately 86% seen once. Per germline, CDR1 MNHEY and CDR2 SVGEGT. This CDR3 has 14 residues. V was trimmed by 4 bases and J by 0 bases, leaving 7 bases between them. This record comes from a study of blood T cell repertoires in COVID-19. Study overall: In each case, the material was cDNA or gDNA derived from T cells, B-cell-depleted T cells, or PBMCs.

The receptor's source is a woman younger than 30 with acute or convalescent COVID-19. The chain joins TRBV6-2 or TRBV6-3 to TRBJ1-3; maybe TRBD1 (6 bases). What was sequenced was peripheral blood. CDR3: CASSWDNSGNTIYF. The CDR3 DNA follows: TGTGCCAGCAGTTGGGACAACTCTGGAAACACCATATATTTT.